The 6 T cell receptor beta chains reported below all come from one sample, sequenced in a study of blood T cells in healthy people across ages. It was with a sample-barcoded 5' primer and a J-beta primer mix that a second PCR of roughly 7 to 12 cycles was run. MiXCR, applied by TCRdb to the 5' RACE reads, yields one record per CDR3 protein. The sample includes about 2 million distinct CDR3 sequences, about 49% of them seen just once. Sequencing used blood. The receptors derive from a woman aged 40 to 55 in good health.

This clonotype was counted only a few times. The chain employs TRBV20-1 and TRBJ1-2; D gene unclear. Germline values: CDR1 DFQATT, CDR2 SNEGSKA (reference sequence). The length of the CDR3 is 15 residues. Trimming left V 1 base short and J 8 bases short, with 20 bases between. In DNA, the CDR3 is TGCAGTGCTAGAGGGTTAGGAGACATTCCGGCGGGCTACACCTTC. Amino acids: CSARGLGDIPAGYTF.

The V call is TRBV9, the J call TRBJ2-5; 8 nucleotides align to TRBD2. Trimming cost V 4 bases and J 4 bases; bases outside gene matches: 9. From germline, CDR1 is SGDLS and CDR2 YYNGEE. This CDR3 contains 15 residues. CDR3 amino acids: CASSSQRGRRETQYF. CDR3 nucleotide sequence: TGTGCCAGCAGCTCCCAGCGGGGGCGACGAGAGACCCAGTACTTC.

This chain links TRBV2 with TRBJ2-1; the D is unclear. The CDR3 sequence is 12 residues long. Germline values: CDR1 SNHLY, CDR2 FYNNEI. The V end lost 0 bases, the J end lost 6 bases, and 3 bases lay between the germline ends. CDR3 in amino acids: CASSEAVNEQFF. CDR3 coding DNA: TGTGCCAGCAGTGAAGCCGTCAATGAGCAGTTCTTC.

This chain joins TRBV10-2 and TRBJ2-7, with 8 nucleotides matching TRBD1. CDR1 is WSHSY, CDR2 SAAADI, per germline. The CDR3 sequence is 16 residues long. The J segment lost 0 bases and the V segment lost 4 bases, leaving 8 bases of the junction unmatched. CDR3 residues: CASSARGQGNSYEQYF. In DNA, the CDR3 is TGCGCCAGCAGTGCTCGAGGACAGGGTAACTCCTACGAGCAGTACTTC.

In this sample, this clonotype turned up a few times. J is TRBJ2-7 and V is TRBV20-1, with D possibly matching TRBD1 (5 bases). The J call is in doubt because the DNA end fits TRBJ2-5 better. Germline V gene lookup returns CDR1 DFQATT and CDR2 SNEGSKA (reference sequence). The CDR3 length is 13 residues. This CDR3 reads CSARGRERETQYF. Here the CDR3 DNA reads TGCAGTGCTAGAGGCAGGGAACGAGAGACCCAGTACTTC.

The rearrangement joins TRBV4-3 to TRBJ2-4; 7 nucleotides align to TRBD2. Trimming took 1 base from V and 6 from J; bases not matched to a gene: 0. This CDR3 has 13 residues. Germline CDR1 reads LGHNA; CDR2 reads YSLEER. CDR3 sequence: CASSQGEGNIQYF. The CDR3 DNA reads TGCGCCAGCAGCCAAGGGGAGGGAAACATTCAGTACTTC.